The present T cell receptor (beta chain) was sequenced within a study of T-cell memory formation after mild COVID-19. CDR3 length: 15 residues. Germline loops: CDR1 MNHEY, CDR2 SVGAGI. With 0 bases removed from V and 2 bases from J, the gap between germline ends came to 9 bases. In this sample, this clonotype turned up once. TCRdb recomputed calls from the 5' RACE reads with MiXCR, one row per CDR3 protein. The table shows some 300,000 distinct CDR3 sequences, with about 20% occurring only once. Sequencing input: PBMCs or a T cell subset sorted from them (not recorded which). The receptor's source is a young man who had mild COVID-19 (a few samples of this study predate the infection). Cell type and time point are not known. This rearrangement joins TRBV6-5 to TRBJ2-3; D not certain. CDR3 region: CASSYSTGITDTQYF. The CDR3 bases are TGTGCCAGCAGTTACTCGACGGGTATCACAGATACGCAGTATTTT.